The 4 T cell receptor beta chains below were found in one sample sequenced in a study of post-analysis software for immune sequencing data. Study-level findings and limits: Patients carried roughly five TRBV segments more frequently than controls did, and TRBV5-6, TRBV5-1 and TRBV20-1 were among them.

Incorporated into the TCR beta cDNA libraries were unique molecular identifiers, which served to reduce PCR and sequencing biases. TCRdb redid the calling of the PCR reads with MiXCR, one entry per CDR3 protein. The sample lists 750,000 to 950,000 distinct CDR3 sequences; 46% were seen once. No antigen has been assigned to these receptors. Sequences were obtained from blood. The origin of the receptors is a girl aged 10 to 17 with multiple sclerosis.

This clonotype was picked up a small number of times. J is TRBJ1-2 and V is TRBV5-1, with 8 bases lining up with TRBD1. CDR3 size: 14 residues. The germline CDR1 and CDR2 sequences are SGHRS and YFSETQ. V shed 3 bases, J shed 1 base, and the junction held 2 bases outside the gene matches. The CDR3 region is CASSSGQVNYGYTF. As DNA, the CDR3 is TGCGCCAGCAGCTCGGGACAGGTTAACTATGGCTACACCTTC.

The CDR3 sequence is CASSPDGVNEQFF. The CDR3 DNA reads as TGTGCCAGCAGTCCAGATGGGGTCAATGAGCAGTTCTTC. This rearrangement joins TRBV6-2 or TRBV6-3 to TRBJ2-1, with D unresolved. The V gene's germline CDR1 is MNHEY and CDR2 SVGEGT. Deletions cut 5 bases from V and 6 bases from J, with 11 bases between. This CDR3 contains 13 residues.

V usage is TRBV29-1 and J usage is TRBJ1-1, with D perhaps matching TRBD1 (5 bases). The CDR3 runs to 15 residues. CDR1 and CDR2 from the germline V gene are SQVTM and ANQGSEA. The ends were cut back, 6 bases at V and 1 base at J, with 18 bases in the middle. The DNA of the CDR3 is TGCAGCGTGCCCGGTCGGGGGGGAGCGAACACTGAAGCTTTCTTT. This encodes CSVPGRGGANTEAFF.

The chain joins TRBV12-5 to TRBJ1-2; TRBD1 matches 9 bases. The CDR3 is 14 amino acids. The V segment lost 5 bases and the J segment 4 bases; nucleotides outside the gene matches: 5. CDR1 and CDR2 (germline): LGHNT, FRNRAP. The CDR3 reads CASGPGTGRYGYTF. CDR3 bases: TGTGCTAGTGGTCCGGGGACAGGGCGCTATGGCTACACCTTC.